Listed below are T cell receptor beta chains from one sample, sequenced in a study of blood T cell repertoires in COVID-19. Here immunoSEQ multiplex PCR was the method, and the copy in TCRdb shows in-frame clones only, minus some. This table holds roughly 60,000 clones, more than 80% found once. The sequenced sample was peripheral blood. Receptors originate from an elderly man with acute or convalescent COVID-19. CDR3s include the opening cysteine and the closing phenylalanine or tryptophan.

J gene	V gene	CDR3 protein
TRBJ2-1	TRBV18	CASSPLQPLAAYNEQFF
TRBJ2-7	TRBV4-1	CASSQVYPQGLYEQYF
TRBJ2-4	TRBV6-2/TRBV6-3	CASSYGRGNRNLAKNIQYF
TRBJ2-1	TRBV2	CASRTGQGINEQFF
TRBJ1-1	TRBV6-5	CASSYDGSRTEAFF
TRBJ1-1	TRBV25-1	CASSRTGNTEAFF
TRBJ2-1	TRBV7-9	CASSLGGGRQFF
TRBJ2-4	TRBV5-1	CASSTIGQGAAKNIQYF
TRBJ1-5	TRBV6-1	CASSDYSNQPQHF
TRBJ1-2	TRBV28	CASVSGGSGGNGYTF
TRBJ1-4	TRBV3-1/TRBV3-2	CASSSYQGAGEKLFF
TRBJ1-6	TRBV11-3	CASSPNTGNSPLHF
TRBJ1-2	TRBV2	CASRPDRGYNYGYTF
TRBJ1-1	TRBV7-2	CASSFRDRANTEAFF
TRBJ1-4	TRBV2	CASSLGTGSRHEKLFF
TRBJ1-2	TRBV9	CASSPDRAVKGYTF
TRBJ2-7	TRBV6-5	CASRRNRGLEQYF
TRBJ2-1	TRBV10-3	CAITRDRGYNEQFF
TRBJ1-1	TRBV18	CASSPATANTEAFF
TRBJ2-1	TRBV5-6	CASSFFLLAGSNEQFF
TRBJ1-2	TRBV6-5	CASSFGQGRSVYGYTF
TRBJ1-2	TRBV6-4	CASSEGDTFYGYTF
TRBJ1-6	TRBV10-2	CASTRQGDSPLHF
TRBJ2-4	TRBV19	CASSLAGSKNIQYF
TRBJ2-4	TRBV6-2/TRBV6-3	CASSSLNIQYF
TRBJ1-5	TRBV28	CARSPQGGQPQHF
TRBJ1-1	TRBV3-1/TRBV3-2	CASSRANTEAFF
TRBJ2-2	TRBV7-9	CASSFAGVLGELFF
TRBJ2-1	TRBV24-1	CATSAGGGSSYNEQFF
TRBJ1-1	TRBV7-3	CASSLQGGTEAFF
TRBJ2-2	TRBV5-1	CASWAQTTGELFF
TRBJ1-5	TRBV19	CASSIAGGPYSNQPQHF
TRBJ1-1	TRBV11-2	CASSPSRDMNTEAFF
TRBJ1-2	TRBV7-9	CASSTTGGAYGYTF
TRBJ2-1	TRBV5-4	CASSLASGLSYNEQFF
TRBJ1-1	TRBV30	CAWSRGTEAFF
TRBJ2-5	TRBV4-2	CASSQTGTGAGETQYF
TRBJ1-6	TRBV12-3/TRBV12-4	CASSLARSSPLHF
TRBJ1-2	TRBV3-1/TRBV3-2	CASSLVRGGYTF
TRBJ2-1	TRBV2	CASSDGARTGGGNEQFF
TRBJ2-7	TRBV15	CATSRTSGTSGYYEQYF
TRBJ1-6	TRBV25-1	CASSETSAVYNSPLHF
TRBJ2-6	TRBV7-2	CASSRSSGANVLTF
TRBJ1-2	TRBV9	CASSAREGRDYGYTF
TRBJ1-5	TRBV19	CASSAGIGASSNQPQHF
TRBJ2-7	TRBV5-6	CASSLGQVGHEQYF
TRBJ2-7	TRBV10-3	CATVSGTYYEQYF
TRBJ2-5	TRBV5-4	CASSPAVAETQYF
TRBJ1-2	TRBV7-9	CASSPKRDKSNYGYTF
TRBJ2-3	TRBV29-1	CSVAYRGSDTQYF
TRBJ1-6	TRBV2	CASSGRGNSPLHF
TRBJ1-3	TRBV3-1/TRBV3-2	CASSQGSSRAEGNTIYF
TRBJ1-1	TRBV7-2	CASSLSGTGEGNTEAFF
TRBJ1-5	TRBV7-2	CASSVPGNQPQHF